This paragraph covers one T cell receptor (beta chain) sequence. What it binds is not known. PCR involved 60 Vbeta and 13 Jbeta primers. Data came from immunoSEQ multiplex PCR; TCRdb stores just in-frame clones and leaves some out. The sample comprises about 160,000 clones, roughly 76% of which are singletons, and over 10% rests with the top ten. The source of the sample is a study of cytomegalovirus exposure and HLA in healthy donors. Germline assignment: CDR1 MRHNA and CDR2 SNTAGT. V lost 2 bases to trimming and J lost 0 bases, with 10 bases between them. This CDR3 contains 16 residues. Whole-study findings and limits: Sequencing depth roughly uniform across donors was assumed in presence/absence analyses. In a later analysis, CMV-associated beta chains were mostly HLA-associated, it appeared.

The source of this sequence is a woman aged 45 to 65 in good health and CMV-seronegative. The sample was PBMCs. V gene TRBV6-4 combines with J gene TRBJ2-2; D might be TRBD2 (5 bases). CDR3 sequence: CASSDGGRTNTGELFF. In DNA form, the CDR3 reads TGTGCCAGCAGTGACGGCGGGCGCACGAACACCGGGGAGCTGTTTTTT.